This T cell receptor (beta chain) was identified in a study of ipilimumab plus nivolumab after autologous stem cell transplantation. Germline CDR1 SQVTM, CDR2 ANQGSEA. V lost 6 bases and J lost 4, with 18 bases in between. The CDR3 length is 14 residues. TCRdb's table, derived via immunoSEQ multiplex PCR, lists solely in-frame clones and lacks some. The sample lists more than 15,000 clones, roughly 80% occurring once. Material: PBMCs, obtained in a trial of ipilimumab plus nivolumab as post-transplant consolidation. The receptor comes from a male donor with diffuse large B-cell lymphoma. The chain carries TRBV29-1 and TRBJ2-5; the D is unclear. CDR3 protein: CSVELGQAGETQYF. The CDR3 bases are TGCAGCGTCGAGTTGGGCCAGGCCGGAGAGACCCAGTACTTC.